The 15 T cell receptor beta chains reported below all come from one sample, sequenced in a study of T cell clonality in common variable immunodeficiency. General observations from the study: Common variable immunodeficiency TCR beta sequences reportedly had fewer deletions and N-nucleotide insertions.

These receptors lack a known antigen. TCRdb keeps only in-frame clones here, not all; method: immunoSEQ multiplex PCR. The sample has some 2,500 clones, none seen only once; the top ten hold around 10%. The sample taken for sequencing was peripheral blood mononuclear cells. The receptors derive from a human donor with common variable immunodeficiency.

This clone was counted ten times or more. Sequencing ends 3 residues short of the CDR3 end; the germline J gene provides the rest. The genes are TRBV4-1 and TRBJ1-5; maybe TRBD1 (6 bases). The ends were cut back, 5 bases at V and 7 bases at J, with 15 bases in the middle. Germline V gives CDR1 MGHRA, CDR2 YSYEKL. The CDR3 sequence is 14 residues long. CDR3 protein: CASSSQGVGQPQHF. The part of the CDR3 DNA that was read is TGCGCCAGCAGCTCACAGGGAGTCGGGCAGCCC.

Of note for this clone: The DNA ends 3 residues before the CDR3 does, and the rest of the CDR3 is filled in from the germline J gene. V is TRBV18 and J is TRBJ2-1; a weak D match, TRBD2 (7 bases). The CDR3 covers 14 residues. CDR1 and CDR2 from the germline V gene are KGHSH and LQKENI. V was trimmed by 3 bases and J by 7 bases, leaving 13 bases between them. The CDR3 bases that were read are TGTGCCAGCTCACCTGGTGGGGGGGCAAATGAG. Amino acid sequence: CASSPGGGANE. The whole CDR3 is CASSPGGGANEQFF.

This clone was recorded a few times. Sequencing ends 3 residues short of the CDR3 end; the germline J gene provides the rest. The chain carries TRBV2 and TRBJ1-6; 11 positions agree with TRBD1. J was trimmed by 4 bases and V by 7 bases; bases with no gene match: 6. This CDR3 is 16 amino acids long. Looked up from germline, CDR1 is SNHLY and CDR2 is FYNNEI. The CDR3 reads CASTGTGGGYNSPLHF. The sequenced part of the CDR3 DNA is TGTGCCAGCACCGGGACAGGGGGGGGTTATAATTCACCC.

By its share, this clone is medium-sized. The read ends 3 residues early relative to the CDR3; the germline J gene fills the gap. The chain recombines TRBV5-1 with TRBJ2-7; D is uncertain. With 5 bases removed from V and 3 bases from J, the gap between germline ends came to 9 bases. The CDR3 has 12 residues. Germline V lookup: CDR1 SGHRS, CDR2 YFSETQ. The CDR3 DNA, read in part, is TGCGCCAGCAGTCTCCCCAGCTACGAG. Protein sequence: CASSLPSYE. Given in full, the CDR3 is CASSLPSYEQYF. Variable domain in full (rest from reference TRBV5-1 and TRBJ2-7): KAGVTQTPRYLIKTRGQQVTLSCSPISGHRSVSWYQQTPGQGLQFLFEYFSETQRNKGNFPGRFSGRQFSNSRSEMNVSTLELGDSALYLCASSLPSYEQYFGPGTRLTVT.

The sample holds many counts of this clone. The read finishes 3 residues shy of the CDR3 end, and the germline J gene is used to complete it. The chain recombines TRBV12-3 or TRBV12-4 with TRBJ2-7, with TRBD1 matching over 10 bases. CDR3 size: 14 residues. V was clipped by 5 bases and J by 6 bases; unmatched bases: 7. The CDR3 region is CASSPGTGVREQYF. The CDR3 bases that were read are TGTGCCAGCAGTCCCGGGACAGGGGTACGCGAG.

This clone is medium-sized within its sample. Here the CDR3 reads CAWWQPGQGFHEQYF. The covered CDR3 bases are TGTGCCTGGTGGCAACCGGGACAGGGGTTCCACGAG. The chain carries TRBV30 and TRBJ2-7, with TRBD1 identical over 10 bases. The read halts 3 residues ahead of the CDR3 end, with the missing end drawn from the germline J gene. The CDR3 loop spans 15 amino acids. The V gene's germline CDR1 is GTSNPN and CDR2 SVGIG (reference sequence). V shed 5 bases, J shed 5 bases, and the junction held 12 bases outside the gene matches.

By share of the sample, this clone is medium-sized (0.01 to 0.1%). The missing CDR3 end, 3 residues past where the read stops, is filled in from the germline J gene. The gene calls are TRBV5-4 and TRBJ1-2; 9 bases agree with TRBD1. CDR3 length equals 15 residues. The germline CDR1 and CDR2 sequences are SGHNT and YYREEE (reference sequence). With V trimmed by 0 bases and J by 7 bases, 7 bases remained unmatched. CDR3 protein: CASSLAPGQGSGYTF. CDR3 bases read: TGTGCCAGCAGCTTGGCCCCGGGACAGGGCTCTGGC. Supplemented by reference TRBV5-4 and TRBJ1-2, the full variable domain reads ETGVTQSPTHLIKTRGQQVTLRCSSQSGHNTVSWYQQALGQGPQFIFQYYREEENGRGNFPPRFSGLQFPNYSSELNVNALELDDSALYLCASSLAPGQGSGYTFGSGTRLTVV.

This clone was detected many times. The covered CDR3 bases are TGCAGTGCTAGGCTCTCAGTACCCTACGAG. This encodes CSARLSVPYE. The entire CDR3 is CSARLSVPYEQYF. The rearrangement links TRBV20-1 to TRBJ2-7; D remains ambiguous. Read data end 3 residues before the CDR3 end; the end is taken from the germline J gene. This CDR3 has 13 amino acids. Germline-derived CDR1 and CDR2 are DFQATT and SNEGSKA (reference sequence). Trimming cost V 3 bases and J 2 bases, with 11 bases left between them.

Judged by abundance, this clone is medium-sized (0.01 to 0.1%). With the read ending 3 residues before the CDR3 end, the germline J gene is used to fill in that end. The V and J genes are TRBV5-1 and TRBJ2-6; 7 bases fit TRBD2. This CDR3 has 17 amino acids. V was clipped by 3 bases and J by 0 bases; unmatched bases: 6. CDR1 and CDR2 (germline): SGHRS, YFSETQ. This chain's CDR3 is CASSWSGGDSGANVLTF. The DNA read from the CDR3 is TGCGCCAGCAGCTGGAGTGGGGGGGACTCTGGGGCCAACGTC.

This clone was detected a few times. The missing CDR3 end, 3 residues past where the read stops, is filled in from the germline J gene. The chain joins TRBV23-1 to TRBJ2-3; D not resolved. TRBV23-1 is an ORF; its function is uncertain. The CDR3 spans 13 residues. V was pared by 1 base and J by 4 bases, with 6 bases between. CDR3 sequence reads: CASSQLVSDTQYF. The part of the CDR3 DNA that was read is TGCGCCAGCAGTCAATTAGTCTCAGATACG.

Regarding this clone: The sequenced fragment ends 3 residues before the CDR3 boundary, so the rest is inferred from the germline J gene. This rearrangement joins TRBV27 to TRBJ2-7; 7 bases are a match to TRBD1. Looked up from germline, CDR1 is MNHEY and CDR2 is SMNVEV (reference sequence). With V trimmed by 4 bases and J by 0 bases, 3 bases remained unmatched. This CDR3 is 14 amino acids long. This chain's CDR3 is CASSSTGSSYEQYF. The CDR3 bases that were read are TGTGCCAGCAGTTCGACAGGGAGCTCCTACGAG.

In its sample, this clone is medium-sized. Incomplete CDR3 DNA: TGTGCCAGCAGTGCGGGACACTCGAACACTGAA. Its protein is CASSAGHSNTE. From start to end, the CDR3 is CASSAGHSNTEAFF. V usage is TRBV6-1 and J usage is TRBJ1-1; the D gene is possibly TRBD1 (6 bases). The CDR3 is cut off 3 residues early in the read; its end comes from the germline J gene. Trimming cost V 4 bases and J 1 base, with 10 bases left between them. This CDR3 is built from 14 residues. CDR1 MNHNS and CDR2 SASEGT come from the germline V gene.

This clone counts as medium-sized. Read sequence stops 3 residues before the CDR3 end, and the germline J gene provides the missing end. V and J are TRBV20-1 and TRBJ2-3; 9 positions agree with TRBD1. V was clipped by 3 bases and J by 3 bases; unmatched bases: 10. In germline, CDR1 is DFQATT, CDR2 SNEGSKA (reference sequence). There are 16 residues in the CDR3. The CDR3 loop is CSARFPDRGRTDTQYF. Partial CDR3 DNA: TGCAGTGCTAGGTTCCCGGACAGGGGAAGGACAGATACG.

This clone was counted ten times or more. The missing CDR3 end, 3 residues past where the read stops, is filled in from the germline J gene. The chain recombines TRBV20-1 with TRBJ2-7; D is undetermined. The CDR3 contains 13 residues. The V gene lost 3 bases and the J gene lost 2 bases, with 11 bases spanning the gap. Germline values: CDR1 DFQATT, CDR2 SNEGSKA (reference sequence). The chain's CDR3 is CSARLAVPYEQYF. CDR3 DNA (partial): TGCAGTGCTAGGCTCGCAGTACCCTACGAG.

This clone counts as medium-sized. The read ends 3 residues shy of where the CDR3 ends; the end is completed using the germline J gene. V usage is TRBV20-1 and J usage is TRBJ2-1; D may be TRBD1 (5 bases). V dropped 0 bases and J dropped 0 bases, with 12 bases sitting between them. Per the germline V gene, CDR1 is DFQATT and CDR2 is SNEGSKA (reference sequence). The CDR3 runs to 16 residues. CDR3 region: CSARDQGGRSYNEQFF. The part of the CDR3 DNA that was read is TGCAGTGCTAGAGATCAGGGCGGCCGCTCCTACAATGAG.